This TCR beta chain was documented in a study of CD8 T cells in Susac syndrome. Findings and limits, study-wide: TCR sequencing and HLA analysis covered a relatively small number of individuals.

Healthy donors matched for age and sex were used as controls. Negative isolation yielded CD8+ and CD4+ T cells; FACS enriched TEMRA cells. CDR1 and CDR2 from the germline V gene are SGHNT and YYREEE (reference sequence). There are 12 residues in the CDR3. Trimming removed 4 bases from V and 11 bases from J; junction bases left unmatched: 7. Reverse transcription of roughly 0.5 to 1 ug RNA was performed with random hexamers. Multiplex immunoSEQ PCR targeted 54 Vbeta and 13 Jbeta TCR beta segments. TCRdb itself ran the immunoSEQ multiplex PCR reads through MiXCR, one entry per CDR3 protein. This sample carries 160,000 or so distinct CDR3 sequences, 93% of them seen once, and the ten largest clones take more than 0.11%. About this clonotype itself: Its antigen is not identified.

The chain carries TRBV5-4 and TRBJ1-1; 8 bases line up with TRBD1. The receptor was derived from a human donor in good health. Specimen: CD4+ T cells from PBMCs. CDR3 amino acids: CASSPGGRGAFF. The CDR3 region has the DNA TGTGCCAGCAGCCCAGGGGGCAGGGGGGCTTTCTTT.